This entry lists 2 T cell receptor beta chains sequenced from one sample in a study of T cell repertoires in ileal Crohn's disease (dated by TCRdb to between 2018 and 2020). Library method: the immunoSEQ multiplex PCR assay. What TCRdb holds here is the immuneACCESS table cut down to in-frame rearrangements. Part of the clones is not present; checked against another copy, under half of the missing clones reflect an unresolved V gene, and the others are unexplained. The sample includes roughly 29,000 clones, with 80% observed a single time. The ten largest clones take up 19% of the sample. The sample comprised ileal tissue. The receptor source for this set is an adult with Crohn's disease.

J is TRBJ1-4 and V is TRBV30; a weak D match, TRBD1 (5 bases). The ends were cut back, 1 base at V and 2 bases at J, with 14 bases in the middle. CDR3 length: 16 residues. Germline V lookup: CDR1 GTSNPN, CDR2 SVGIG (reference sequence). The CDR3 DNA sequence: TGTGCCTGGAGTGGCTCGAAGGGGAGGACTAATGAAAAACTGTTTTTT. Translated: CAWSGSKGRTNEKLFF.

The chain uses TRBV4-3 and TRBJ1-3, with D unresolved. Germline V gene sequence: CDR1 LGHNA, CDR2 YSLEER. This CDR3 contains 16 residues. V dropped 0 bases and J dropped 0 bases, with 9 bases sitting between them. The CDR3, as DNA: TGCGCCAGCAGCCAAGAAGCATGGGCCTCTGGAAACACCATATATTTT. Its translation: CASSQEAWASGNTIYF.